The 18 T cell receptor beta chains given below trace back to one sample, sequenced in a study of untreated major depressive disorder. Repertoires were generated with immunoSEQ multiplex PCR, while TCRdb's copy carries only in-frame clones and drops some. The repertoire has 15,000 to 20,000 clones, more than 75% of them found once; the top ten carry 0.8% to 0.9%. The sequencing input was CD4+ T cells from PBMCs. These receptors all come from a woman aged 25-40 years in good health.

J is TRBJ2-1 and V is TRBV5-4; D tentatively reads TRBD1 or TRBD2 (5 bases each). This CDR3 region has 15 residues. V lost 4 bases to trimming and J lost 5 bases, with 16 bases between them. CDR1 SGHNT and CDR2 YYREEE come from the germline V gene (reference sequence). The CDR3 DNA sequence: TGTGCCAGCAGCCCGGGACGTAATCCCGACAATGAGCAGTTCTTC. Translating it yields CASSPGRNPDNEQFF.

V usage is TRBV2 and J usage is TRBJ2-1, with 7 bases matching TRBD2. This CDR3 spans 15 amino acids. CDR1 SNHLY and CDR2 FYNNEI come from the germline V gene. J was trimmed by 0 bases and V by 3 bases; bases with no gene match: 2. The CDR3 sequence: CASSERESSYNEQFF. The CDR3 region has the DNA TGTGCCAGCAGTGAGCGGGAGAGCTCCTACAATGAGCAGTTCTTC.

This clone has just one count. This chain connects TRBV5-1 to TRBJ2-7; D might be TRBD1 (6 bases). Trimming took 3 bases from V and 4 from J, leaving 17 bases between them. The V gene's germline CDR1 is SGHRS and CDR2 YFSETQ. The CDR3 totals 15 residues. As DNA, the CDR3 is TGCGCCAGCAGCTCAATAAATCAGGGGTCGTACGAGCAGTACTTC. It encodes CASSSINQGSYEQYF.

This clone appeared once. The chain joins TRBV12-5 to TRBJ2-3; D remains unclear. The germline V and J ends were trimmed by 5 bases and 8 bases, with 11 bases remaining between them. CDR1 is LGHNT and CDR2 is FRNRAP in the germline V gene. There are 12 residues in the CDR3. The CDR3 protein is CASGPTSGTQYF. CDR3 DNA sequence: TGTGCTAGTGGTCCCACGTCGGGTACGCAGTATTTT.

The CDR3 is CASIPHGEREGEQYF. The CDR3 nucleotides are TGTGCCAGCATCCCTCACGGGGAGCGGGAGGGCGAGCAGTACTTC. This sequence joins TRBV6-5 and TRBJ2-7, with 10 bases that match TRBD2. Germline CDR1 reads MNHEY; CDR2 reads SVGAGI. After removal of 7 bases from V and 6 bases from J, the junction contained 12 bases not matched to a gene. The CDR3 extends over 15 amino acids.

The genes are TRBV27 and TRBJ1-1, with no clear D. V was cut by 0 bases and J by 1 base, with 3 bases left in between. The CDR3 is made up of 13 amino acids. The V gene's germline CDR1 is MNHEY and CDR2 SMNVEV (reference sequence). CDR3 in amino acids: CASSLSTNTEAFF. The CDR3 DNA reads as TGTGCCAGCAGTTTATCCACGAACACTGAAGCTTTCTTT.

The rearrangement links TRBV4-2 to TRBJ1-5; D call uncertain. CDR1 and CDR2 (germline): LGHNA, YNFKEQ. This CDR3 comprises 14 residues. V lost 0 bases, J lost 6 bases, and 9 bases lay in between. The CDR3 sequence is CASSQDLNSQPQHF. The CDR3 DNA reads TGTGCCAGCAGCCAAGACTTAAATTCTCAGCCCCAGCATTTT.

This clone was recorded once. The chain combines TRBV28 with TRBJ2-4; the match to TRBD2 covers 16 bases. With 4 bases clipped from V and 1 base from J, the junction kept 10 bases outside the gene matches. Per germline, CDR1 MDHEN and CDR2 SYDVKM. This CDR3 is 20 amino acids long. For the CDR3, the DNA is TGTGCCAGCAGTTACCCGATCGGGACTAGCGGGAGGGGGGCCAAAAACATTCAGTACTTC. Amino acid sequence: CASSYPIGTSGRGAKNIQYF.

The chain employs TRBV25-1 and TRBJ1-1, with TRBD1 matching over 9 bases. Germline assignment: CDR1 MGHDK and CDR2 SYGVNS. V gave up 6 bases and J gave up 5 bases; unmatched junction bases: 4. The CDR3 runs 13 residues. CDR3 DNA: TGTGCCAGCAGAGGACAGGGGTCGACTGAAGCTTTCTTT. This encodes CASRGQGSTEAFF.

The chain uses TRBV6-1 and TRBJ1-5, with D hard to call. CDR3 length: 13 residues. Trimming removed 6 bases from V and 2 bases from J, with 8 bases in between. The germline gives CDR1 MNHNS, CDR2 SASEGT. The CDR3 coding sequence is TGTGCCAGCAGATTGGACGGCAATCAGCCCCAGCATTTT. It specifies CASRLDGNQPQHF.

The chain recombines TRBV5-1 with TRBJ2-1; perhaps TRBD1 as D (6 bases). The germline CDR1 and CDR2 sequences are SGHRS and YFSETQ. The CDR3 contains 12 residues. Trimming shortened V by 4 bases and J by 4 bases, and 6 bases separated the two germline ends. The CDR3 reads CASSGQYNEQFF. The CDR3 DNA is TGCGCCAGCAGCGGACAGTACAATGAGCAGTTCTTC.

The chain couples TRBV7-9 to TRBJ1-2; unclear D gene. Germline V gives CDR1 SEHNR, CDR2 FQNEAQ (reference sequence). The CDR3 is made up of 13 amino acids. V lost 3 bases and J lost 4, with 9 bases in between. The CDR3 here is CASSLEVFYGYTF. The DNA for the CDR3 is TGTGCCAGCAGCTTGGAGGTCTTCTATGGCTACACCTTC.

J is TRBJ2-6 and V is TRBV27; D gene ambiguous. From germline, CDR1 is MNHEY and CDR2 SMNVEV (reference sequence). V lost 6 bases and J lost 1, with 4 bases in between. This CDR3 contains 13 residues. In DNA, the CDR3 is TGTGCCAGCAGCCTGTCTGGGGCCAACGTCCTGACTTTC. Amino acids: CASSLSGANVLTF.

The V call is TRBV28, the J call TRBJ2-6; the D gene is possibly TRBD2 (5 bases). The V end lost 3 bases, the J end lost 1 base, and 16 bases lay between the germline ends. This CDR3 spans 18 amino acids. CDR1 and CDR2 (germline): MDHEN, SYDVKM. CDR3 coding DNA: TGTGCCAGCAGTTTTGTGTCCCGGGGAAGTTCTGGGGCCAACGTCCTGACTTTC. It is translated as CASSFVSRGSSGANVLTF.

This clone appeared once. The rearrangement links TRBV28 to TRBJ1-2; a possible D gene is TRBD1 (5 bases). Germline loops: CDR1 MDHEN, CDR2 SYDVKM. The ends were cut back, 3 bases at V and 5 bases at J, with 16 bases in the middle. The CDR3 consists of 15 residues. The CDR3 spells CASSLAREKKYGYTF. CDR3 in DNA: TGTGCCAGCAGTTTGGCCAGGGAAAAAAAGTATGGCTACACCTTC.

CDR3 nucleotide sequence: TGTGCCAGCAGCCCACGAAGCGCGGGAGCGGCCGGGGAGCTGTTTTTT. Translation gives CASSPRSAGAAGELFF. The rearrangement uses TRBV5-5 and TRBJ2-2; 7 nucleotides align to TRBD2. Per germline, CDR1 SGHKS and CDR2 YYEKEE (reference sequence). The length of the CDR3 is 16 residues. The V segment lost 4 bases and the J segment 6 bases; nucleotides outside the gene matches: 12. Full variable domain (remainder filled in from reference TRBV5-5 and TRBJ2-2): DAGVTQSPTHLIKTRGQQVTLRCSPISGHKSVSWYQQVLGQGPQFIFQYYEKEERGRGNFPDRFSARQFPNYSSELNVNALLLGDSALYLCASSPRSAGAAGELFFGEGSRLTVL.

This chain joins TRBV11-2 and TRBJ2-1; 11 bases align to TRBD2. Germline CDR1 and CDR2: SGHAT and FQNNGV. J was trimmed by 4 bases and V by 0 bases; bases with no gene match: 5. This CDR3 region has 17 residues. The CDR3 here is CASSLDYGLAGYNEQFF. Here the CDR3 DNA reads TGTGCCAGCAGCTTAGATTACGGACTAGCGGGTTACAATGAGCAGTTCTTC.

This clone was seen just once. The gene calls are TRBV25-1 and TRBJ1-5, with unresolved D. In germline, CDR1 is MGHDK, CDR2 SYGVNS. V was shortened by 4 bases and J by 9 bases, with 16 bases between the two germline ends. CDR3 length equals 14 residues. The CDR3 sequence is CASSGTGQLLPQHF. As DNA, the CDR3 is TGTGCCAGCAGTGGTACCGGGCAGTTACTGCCCCAGCATTTT.